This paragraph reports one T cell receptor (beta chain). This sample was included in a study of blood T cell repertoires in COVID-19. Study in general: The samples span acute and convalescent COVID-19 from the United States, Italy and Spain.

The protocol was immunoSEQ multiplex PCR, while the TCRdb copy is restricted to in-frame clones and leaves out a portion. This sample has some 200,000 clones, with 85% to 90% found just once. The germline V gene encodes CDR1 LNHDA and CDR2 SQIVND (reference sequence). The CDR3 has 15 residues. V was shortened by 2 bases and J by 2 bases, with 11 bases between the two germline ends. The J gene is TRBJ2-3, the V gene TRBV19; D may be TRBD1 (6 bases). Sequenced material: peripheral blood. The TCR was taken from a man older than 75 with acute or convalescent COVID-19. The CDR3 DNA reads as TGTGCCAGTAGTATAACAGGGATAAACACAGATACGCAGTATTTT. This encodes CASSITGINTDTQYF.